This TCR beta chain was sequenced during a study of control samples from healthy donors and cancer patients. TCRdb keeps only in-frame clones here, not all; method: immunoSEQ multiplex PCR. The profile covers about 120,000 clones, with 85% to 90% appearing a single time and around 1.2% taken by the ten largest. Trimming took off 5 bases at V and 4 bases at J, with 17 bases between the two ends. This CDR3 is built from 15 residues. Germline CDR1 SEHNR, CDR2 FQNEAQ (reference sequence). The sequence came from a woman aged 50 to 60 with colorectal cancer. Source material: PBMCs. The rearrangement joins TRBV7-9 to TRBJ1-1; D unclear. This CDR3 reads CASSIGIRELTEAFF. The CDR3 bases are TGTGCCAGCAGCATCGGAATCCGTGAGCTCACTGAAGCTTTCTTT.